Below are 27 T cell receptor beta chains sequenced from a single sample in a study of monozygotic twins with inflammatory bowel disease. TCRdb re-called the 5' RACE reads; every CDR3 protein appears as one record, without DNA. The sample totals under 200,000 distinct CDR3 sequences. Sequenced material: blood. These TCRs come from a human donor with ulcerative colitis or Crohn's disease, or a healthy co-twin of an affected twin (not recorded which).

CDR3 protein: CASGGGGPRSTEAFF. The gene calls are TRBV2 and TRBJ1-1. Germline CDR1 SNHLY, CDR2 FYNNEI. This CDR3 comprises 15 residues.

The chain uses TRBV20-1 and TRBJ1-6. Germline V lookup: CDR1 DFQATT, CDR2 SNEGSKA (reference sequence). The CDR3 totals 16 residues. The CDR3 is CSASSVNPPYNSPLHF.

The chain is built from TRBV28 and TRBJ2-7; TCRdb's D call, TRBD1, is unchecked because there is no DNA. The CDR3 runs 13 residues. Germline values: CDR1 MDHEN, CDR2 SYDVKM. CDR3 residues: CASTRDRQAEQYF.

This chain connects TRBV10-3 to TRBJ1-1. This CDR3 is built from 12 residues. Germline V gene lookup returns CDR1 ENHRY and CDR2 SYGVKD. CDR3 region: CAIGESDTEAFF.

The chain combines TRBV3-1 with TRBJ2-6; TCRdb names TRBD1, which stays unverified in the absence of DNA. The CDR3 has 15 amino acids. Germline values: CDR1 LGHDT, CDR2 YNNKEL (reference sequence). The CDR3 region is CASSVRVTGANVLTF. The variable domain in full, with the rest retrieved from reference TRBV3-1 and TRBJ2-6, is DTAVSQTPKYLVTQMGNDKSIKCEQNLGHDTMYWYKQDSKKFLKIMFSYNNKELIINETVPNRFSPKSPDKAHLNLHINSLELGDSAVYFCASSVRVTGANVLTFGAGSRLTVL.

The chain recombines TRBV14 with TRBJ2-3; TCRdb calls TRBD2, which cannot be checked without DNA. The CDR3 is 14 residues long. Germline V gene data show CDR1 as SGHDN and CDR2 as FVKESK. This chain's CDR3 is CASSLLARRDTQYF.

CDR3 residues: CASSFQGAGGEQYF. This rearrangement joins TRBV11-2 to TRBJ2-7; the D gene TCRdb calls, TRBD1, cannot be checked with no DNA. This CDR3 region has 14 residues. The germline gives CDR1 SGHAT, CDR2 FQNNGV.

The chain is built from TRBV20-1 and TRBJ2-7; no DNA is available, so the TRBD2 call from TCRdb remains unchecked. CDR3 length: 14 amino acids. Germline-derived CDR1 and CDR2 are DFQATT and SNEGSKA (reference sequence). Here the CDR3 reads CSAHGLAGHYEQYF.

This chain uses TRBV20-1 with TRBJ2-7. The CDR3 is 13 residues long. In germline, CDR1 is DFQATT, CDR2 SNEGSKA (reference sequence). The CDR3 region is CSARDLNKLEQYF.

The rearrangement joins TRBV2 to TRBJ1-5. CDR1 is SNHLY, CDR2 FYNNEI, per germline. This CDR3 is 13 amino acids long. The CDR3: CASSGSANQPQHF.

This CDR3 reads CASSNGQALFF. The chain recombines TRBV6-5 with TRBJ1-4; TCRdb outputs TRBD1, but without DNA this stays unchecked. Germline CDR1 and CDR2: MNHEY and SVGAGI. There are 11 residues in the CDR3.

The chain employs TRBV20-1 and TRBJ2-5; the TCRdb call, TRBD1, lacks DNA for checking. The V gene's germline CDR1 is DFQATT and CDR2 SNEGSKA (reference sequence). This CDR3 is 16 amino acids long. CDR3 protein: CSARQPTGQGRKTQYF.

V gene TRBV13 combines with J gene TRBJ2-4; the TRBD1 assignment by TCRdb is unverifiable without DNA. Germline CDR1 reads PRHDT; CDR2 reads FYEKMQ (reference sequence). The CDR3 has 15 residues. CDR3: CASSLTGTGVNIQYF. Together with reference TRBV13 and TRBJ2-4, the CDR3 gives the full variable domain: AAGVIQSPRHLIKEKRETATLKCYPIPRHDTVYWYQQGPGQDPQFLISFYEKMQSDKGSIPDRFSAQQFSDYHSELNMSSLELGDSALYFCASSLTGTGVNIQYFGAGTRLSVL.

This chain connects TRBV5-1 to TRBJ2-7; there is no DNA to check the TCRdb D call of TRBD2. CDR1 SGHRS and CDR2 YFSETQ come from the germline V gene. The CDR3 contains 13 residues. CDR3 protein: CASSWTPSGEQYF.

The chain joins TRBV5-5 to TRBJ2-3. CDR1 and CDR2 from the germline V gene are SGHKS and YYEKEE (reference sequence). The CDR3 covers 14 residues. The CDR3 reads CASSYPRSTDTQYF.

This chain links TRBV6-5 with TRBJ2-1; the TRBD2 assignment by TCRdb is unverifiable without DNA. The CDR3 consists of 19 residues. Germline CDR1 is MNHEY and CDR2 is SVGAGI. The CDR3 spells CASSLKQVALSSSYNEQFF.

This sequence joins TRBV19 and TRBJ2-7; TCRdb's D gene call, TRBD1, goes unchecked for lack of DNA. The length of the CDR3 is 15 residues. CDR1 and CDR2 from the germline V gene are LNHDA and SQIVND (reference sequence). The CDR3 sequence: CASSISGQGSYEQYF.

The chain employs TRBV25-1 and TRBJ2-3; TCRdb calls TRBD2, which cannot be checked without DNA. This CDR3 has 16 amino acids. The germline V gene has CDR1 MGHDK and CDR2 SYGVNS. The CDR3 is CASSGRDWIHPDTQYF.

This chain connects TRBV4-3 to TRBJ1-2. This CDR3 is built from 13 residues. Per germline, CDR1 LGHNA and CDR2 YSLEER. CDR3 protein: CASSQDSRRGYTF.

The chain is built from TRBV12-3 or TRBV12-4 and TRBJ1-1; TCRdb's D call of TRBD1 is untestable without DNA. The CDR3 is 14 amino acids. This CDR3 is CASSPGPKNTEAFF.

J is TRBJ1-5 and V is TRBV7-2. The CDR3 length is 16 residues. Germline CDR1 SGHTA, CDR2 FQGNSA. CDR3 amino acids: CASSLGKGYSNQPQHF.

The chain has TRBV7-2 and TRBJ2-1. CDR1 SGHTA and CDR2 FQGNSA come from the germline V gene. The CDR3 consists of 12 residues. The CDR3: CASSYLGGELFF.

This chain links TRBV6-2 or TRBV6-3 with TRBJ2-7; absent DNA, TCRdb's TRBD1 call cannot be checked. Germline loops: CDR1 MNHEY, CDR2 SVGEGT. The CDR3 totals 16 residues. The CDR3 loop reads CASSLQGQGLYYEQYF.

The V gene is TRBV4-3, the J gene TRBJ2-1. Germline CDR1 and CDR2: LGHNA and YSLEER. There are 18 residues in the CDR3. CDR3: CASSQDLGGMGYIGEQFF.

This chain uses TRBV5-4 with TRBJ2-7; no DNA is available, so the TRBD2 call from TCRdb remains unchecked. This CDR3 is built from 18 residues. The germline V gene encodes CDR1 SGHNT and CDR2 YYREEE (reference sequence). CDR3 sequence: CASSLDTSGRVKSYEQYF. The full variable domain, in which reference TRBV5-4 and TRBJ2-7 provide the parts outside the CDR3, is ETGVTQSPTHLIKTRGQQVTLRCSSQSGHNTVSWYQQALGQGPQFIFQYYREEENGRGNFPPRFSGLQFPNYSSELNVNALELDDSALYLCASSLDTSGRVKSYEQYFGPGTRLTVT.

J is TRBJ1-1 and V is TRBV5-5; the TCRdb call, TRBD1, lacks DNA for checking. The germline V gene encodes CDR1 SGHKS and CDR2 YYEKEE (reference sequence). This CDR3 has 14 residues. This CDR3 is CASSFASRGTEAFF.

V and J are TRBV14 and TRBJ2-7. The germline V gene has CDR1 SGHDN and CDR2 FVKESK. The CDR3 has 13 residues. The CDR3 loop reads CASSQDNDYEQYF.